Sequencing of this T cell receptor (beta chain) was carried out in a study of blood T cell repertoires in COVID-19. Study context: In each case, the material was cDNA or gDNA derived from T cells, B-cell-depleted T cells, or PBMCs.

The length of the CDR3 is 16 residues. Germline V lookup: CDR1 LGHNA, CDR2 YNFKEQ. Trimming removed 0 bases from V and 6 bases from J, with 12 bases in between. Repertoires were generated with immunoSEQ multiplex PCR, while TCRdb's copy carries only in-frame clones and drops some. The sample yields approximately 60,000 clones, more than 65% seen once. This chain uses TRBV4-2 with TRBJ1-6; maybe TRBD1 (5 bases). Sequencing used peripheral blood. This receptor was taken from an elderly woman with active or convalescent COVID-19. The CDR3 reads CASSQEIRVSNSPLHF. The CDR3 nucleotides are TGTGCCAGCAGCCAAGAGATCAGGGTCTCTAATTCACCCCTCCACTTT.